This passage covers 9 T cell receptor beta chains from one sample sequenced in a study of identical twins. TCRdb called the 5' RACE reads again in MiXCR, with one record for every CDR3 protein. The data contain 260,000 or so distinct CDR3 sequences, 6% to 8.5% of them singletons. The same specimen was also included in a second study, on yellow fever vaccine responses in identical twins.

The specimen sequenced was CD8+ T cells sorted from blood. The receptor source for this set is a woman aged 18-29 years in good health.

This clonotype was found once. The V call is TRBV5-6, the J call TRBJ2-5, with D unclear. CDR3 size: 14 residues. With 0 bases removed from V and 6 bases from J, the gap between germline ends came to 12 bases. The germline CDR1 and CDR2 sequences are SGHDT and YYEEEE. In DNA form, the CDR3 reads TGTGCCAGCAGCTTGGACCTCCTAGGGAAGACCCAGTACTTC. Amino acid sequence: CASSLDLLGKTQYF.

This rearrangement joins TRBV20-1 to TRBJ1-1; TRBD1 agrees at 7 bases. This CDR3 is built from 15 residues. CDR1 and CDR2 (germline): DFQATT, SNEGSKA (reference sequence). The V and J ends lost 1 base and 0 bases, in that order; junction bases with no gene match: 5. The CDR3 loop is CSARGRRGLNTEAFF. CDR3 coding DNA: TGCAGTGCTAGAGGAAGAAGGGGGCTGAACACTGAAGCTTTCTTT.

CDR3 amino acids: CASSLAGLADNEQFF. In DNA, the CDR3 is TGTGCCAGCAGCTTAGCTGGCCTAGCGGACAATGAGCAGTTCTTC. The rearrangement joins TRBV7-6 to TRBJ2-1; 7 nucleotides line up with TRBD2. CDR3 length: 15 residues. V shed 0 bases and J 5 bases; nucleotides not matched to a gene: 4. Germline CDR1 is SGHVS and CDR2 is FNYEAQ.

Many counts were recorded for this clonotype. This chain joins TRBV10-3 and TRBJ2-1; D gene uncertain. V lost 10 bases and J 1 base, leaving 20 bases between the germline ends. CDR1 ENHRY and CDR2 SYGVKD come from the germline V gene. The CDR3 is 16 residues long. CDR3 protein: CATEENGGRSYNEQFF. The CDR3 region has the DNA TGTGCCACCGAAGAGAACGGCGGCCGTTCCTACAATGAGCAGTTCTTC.

The genes are TRBV7-9 and TRBJ2-5; 7 bases fit TRBD1. Losses at the gene ends were 5 bases for V and 2 bases for J; bases not matched to a gene: 8. The CDR3 has 15 amino acids. The V gene's germline CDR1 is SEHNR and CDR2 FQNEAQ (reference sequence). As DNA, the CDR3 is TGTGCCAGCAGCCCCGGGACAGCTCATCAAGAGACCCAGTACTTC. Translated, it gives CASSPGTAHQETQYF.

This clonotype occurred many times. V and J are TRBV29-1 and TRBJ2-1; the D is unclear. This CDR3 is 15 amino acids long. Germline CDR1 is SQVTM and CDR2 is ANQGSEA. Between the trimmed V and J ends, which lost 1 base and 1 base, there was a span of 11 bases. CDR3 DNA sequence: TGCAGCGTTGAAGGGCGCAGATTGTCCTACAATGAGCAGTTCTTC. Encoded protein: CSVEGRRLSYNEQFF.

This clonotype was seen more than once but under ten times. The J gene is TRBJ1-5, the V gene TRBV27, with a possible D match to TRBD1 (5 bases). This CDR3 spans 13 amino acids. Germline values: CDR1 MNHEY, CDR2 SMNVEV (reference sequence). V was shortened by 5 bases and J by 0 bases, with 5 bases between the two germline ends. The CDR3 bases are TGTGCCAGCAGTGACAGTAGCAATCAGCCCCAGCATTTT. This codes for CASSDSSNQPQHF.

In its sample, this clonotype was seen a few times. The CDR3 loop is CASSLPGQAFYEQYF. In nucleotides, the CDR3 is TGTGCCAGCAGCCTCCCGGGACAGGCTTTCTACGAGCAGTACTTC. The chain has TRBV7-9 and TRBJ2-7; TRBD1 agrees at 8 bases. The V segment lost 5 bases and the J segment 3 bases; nucleotides outside the gene matches: 9. Germline V lookup: CDR1 SEHNR, CDR2 FQNEAQ (reference sequence). The CDR3 runs to 15 residues.

The V and J genes are TRBV27 and TRBJ2-3, with D perhaps TRBD2 (5 bases). V lost 7 bases to trimming and J lost 1 base, with 15 bases between them. Germline V CDR1 and CDR2: MNHEY, SMNVEV (reference sequence). The CDR3 sequence is 15 residues long. The CDR3: CASTPRLSRTDTQYF. CDR3 DNA: TGTGCCAGCACCCCTCGACTATCCCGCACAGATACGCAGTATTTT.